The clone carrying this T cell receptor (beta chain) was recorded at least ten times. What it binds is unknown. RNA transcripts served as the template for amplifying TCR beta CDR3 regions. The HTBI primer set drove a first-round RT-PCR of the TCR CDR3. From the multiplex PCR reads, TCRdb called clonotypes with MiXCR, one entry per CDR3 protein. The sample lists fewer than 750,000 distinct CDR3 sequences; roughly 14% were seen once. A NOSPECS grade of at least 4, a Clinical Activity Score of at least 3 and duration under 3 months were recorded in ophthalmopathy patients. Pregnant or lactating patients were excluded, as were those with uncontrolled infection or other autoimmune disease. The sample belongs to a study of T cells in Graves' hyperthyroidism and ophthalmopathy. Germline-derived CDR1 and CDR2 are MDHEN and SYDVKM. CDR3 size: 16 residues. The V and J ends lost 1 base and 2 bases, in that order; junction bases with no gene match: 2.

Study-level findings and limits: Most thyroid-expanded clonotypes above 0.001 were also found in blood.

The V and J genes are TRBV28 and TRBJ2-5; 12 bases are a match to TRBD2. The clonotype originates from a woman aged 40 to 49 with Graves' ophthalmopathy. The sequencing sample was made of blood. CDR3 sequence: CASSLLTSGRQETQYF. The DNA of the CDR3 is TGTGCCAGCAGTTTATTGACTAGCGGGAGACAAGAGACCCAGTACTTC.